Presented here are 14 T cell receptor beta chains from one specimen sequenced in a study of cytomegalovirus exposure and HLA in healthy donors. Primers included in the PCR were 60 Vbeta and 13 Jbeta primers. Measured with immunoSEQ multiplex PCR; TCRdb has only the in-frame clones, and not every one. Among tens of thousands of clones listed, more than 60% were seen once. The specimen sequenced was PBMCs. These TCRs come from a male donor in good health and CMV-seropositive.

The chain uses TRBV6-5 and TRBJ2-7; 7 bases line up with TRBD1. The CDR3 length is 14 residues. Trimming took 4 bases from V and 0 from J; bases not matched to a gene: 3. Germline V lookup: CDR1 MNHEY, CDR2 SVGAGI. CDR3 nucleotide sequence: TGTGCCAGCAGTTCGACAGGGAACTCCTACGAGCAGTACTTC. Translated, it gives CASSSTGNSYEQYF.

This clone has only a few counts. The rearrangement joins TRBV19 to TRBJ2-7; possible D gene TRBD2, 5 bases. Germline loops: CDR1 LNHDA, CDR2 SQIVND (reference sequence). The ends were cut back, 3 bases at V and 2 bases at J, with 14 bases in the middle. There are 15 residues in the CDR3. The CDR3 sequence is CASSIGLGGAYEQYF. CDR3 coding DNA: TGTGCCAGTAGTATCGGGTTAGGAGGAGCCTACGAGCAGTACTTC.

This CDR3 is CASSLLGQYNEQFF. As DNA, the CDR3 is TGTGCCAGCAGTCTCCTGGGACAGTACAATGAGCAGTTCTTC. V gene TRBV27 combines with J gene TRBJ2-1, with 7 bases lining up with TRBD1. V gave up 5 bases and J gave up 4 bases; unmatched junction bases: 5. The CDR3 has 14 amino acids. Looked up from germline, CDR1 is MNHEY and CDR2 is SMNVEV (reference sequence).

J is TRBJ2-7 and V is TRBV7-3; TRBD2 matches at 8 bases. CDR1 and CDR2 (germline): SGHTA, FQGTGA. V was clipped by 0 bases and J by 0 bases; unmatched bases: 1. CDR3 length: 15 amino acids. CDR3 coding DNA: TGTGCCAGCAGCTTAACAGCGGGGGTCTCCTACGAGCAGTACTTC. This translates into CASSLTAGVSYEQYF.

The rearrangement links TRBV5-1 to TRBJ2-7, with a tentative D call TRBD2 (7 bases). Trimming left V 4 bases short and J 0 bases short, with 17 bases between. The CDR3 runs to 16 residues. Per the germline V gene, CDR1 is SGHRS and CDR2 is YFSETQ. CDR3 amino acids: CASSISAGANSYEQYF. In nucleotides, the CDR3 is TGCGCCAGCAGCATATCCGCGGGGGCTAACTCCTACGAGCAGTACTTC.

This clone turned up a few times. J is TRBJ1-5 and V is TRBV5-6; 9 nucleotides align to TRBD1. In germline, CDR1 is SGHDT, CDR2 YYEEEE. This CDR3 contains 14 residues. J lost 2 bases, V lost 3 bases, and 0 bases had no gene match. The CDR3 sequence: CASSWTGGNQPQHF. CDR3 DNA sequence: TGTGCCAGCAGCTGGACAGGGGGCAATCAGCCCCAGCATTTT.

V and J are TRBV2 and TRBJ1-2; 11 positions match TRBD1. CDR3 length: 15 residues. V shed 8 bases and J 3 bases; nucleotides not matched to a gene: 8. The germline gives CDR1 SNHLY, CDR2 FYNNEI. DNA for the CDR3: TGTGCCAGCGGGGCCAGGGACAGGGGGGACTATGGCTACACCTTC. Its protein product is CASGARDRGDYGYTF.

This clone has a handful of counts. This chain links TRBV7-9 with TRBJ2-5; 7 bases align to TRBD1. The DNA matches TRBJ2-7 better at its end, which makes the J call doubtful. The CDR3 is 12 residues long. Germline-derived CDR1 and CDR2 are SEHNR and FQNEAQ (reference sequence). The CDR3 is CASSPTGYEQYF. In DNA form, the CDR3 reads TGTGCCAGCAGCCCGACAGGGTACGAGCAGTACTTC.

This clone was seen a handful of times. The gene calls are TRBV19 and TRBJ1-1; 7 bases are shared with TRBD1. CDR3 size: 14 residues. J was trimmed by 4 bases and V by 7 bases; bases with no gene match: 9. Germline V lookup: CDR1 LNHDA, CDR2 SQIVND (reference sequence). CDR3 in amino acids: CASKQGRAGTEAFF. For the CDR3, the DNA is TGTGCCAGTAAACAGGGGCGGGCGGGCACTGAAGCTTTCTTT.

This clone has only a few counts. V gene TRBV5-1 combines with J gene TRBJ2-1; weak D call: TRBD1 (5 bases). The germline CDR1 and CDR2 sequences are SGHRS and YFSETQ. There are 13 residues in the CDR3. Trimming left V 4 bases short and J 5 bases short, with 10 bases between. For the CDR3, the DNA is TGCGCCAGCAGCCAGGGCGTAGACAATGAGCAGTTCTTC. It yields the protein CASSQGVDNEQFF.

In nucleotides, the CDR3 is TGTGCCAGCAGCTCATACAGGGTTGTAGATGAAAAACTGTTTTTT. This translates into CASSSYRVVDEKLFF. The gene calls are TRBV7-9 and TRBJ1-4; D is possibly TRBD1 (6 bases). The length of the CDR3 is 15 residues. Germline V gene sequence: CDR1 SEHNR, CDR2 FQNEAQ (reference sequence). V dropped 4 bases and J dropped 6 bases, with 15 bases sitting between them.

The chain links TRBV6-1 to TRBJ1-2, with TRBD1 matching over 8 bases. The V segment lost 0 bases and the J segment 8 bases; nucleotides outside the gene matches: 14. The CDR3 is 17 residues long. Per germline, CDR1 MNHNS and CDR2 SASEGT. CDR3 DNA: TGTGCCAGCAGTGAAGCGGGGGGCAGGGGGCGATCTGGGGGCTACACCTTC. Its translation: CASSEAGGRGRSGGYTF.

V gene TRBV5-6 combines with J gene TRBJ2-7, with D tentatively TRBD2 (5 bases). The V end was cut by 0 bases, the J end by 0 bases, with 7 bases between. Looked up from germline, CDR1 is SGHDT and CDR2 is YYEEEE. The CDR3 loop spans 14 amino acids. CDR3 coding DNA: TGTGCCAGCAGCTTGGGGGAGAGCTCCTACGAGCAGTACTTC. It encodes CASSLGESSYEQYF.

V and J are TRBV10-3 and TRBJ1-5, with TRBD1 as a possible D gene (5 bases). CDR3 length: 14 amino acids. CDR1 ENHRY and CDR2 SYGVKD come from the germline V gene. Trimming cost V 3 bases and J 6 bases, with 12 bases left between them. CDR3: CAISDQGRSQPQHF. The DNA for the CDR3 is TGTGCCATCAGTGATCAGGGTAGGAGTCAGCCCCAGCATTTT.